Described below is a single TCR beta chain sequence and its context. Using immunoSEQ multiplex PCR, the repertoire was profiled, and TCRdb retains in-frame clones only, with some absent. The sample shows 2,300 or so clones, 25% to 35% of them seen only once. This sample was included in a study of graft-versus-host responses after intestinal transplantation. CDR1 is MNHNY and CDR2 is SVGAGI in the germline V gene (reference sequence). Trimming pared 0 bases from V and 7 bases from J, leaving 9 bases between. The CDR3 spans 13 residues. The material sequenced was alloreactive CD4+ T cells from a mixed lymphocyte reaction culture, taken before transplantation. The subset here: CFSE-low proliferating T cells sorted from approximately 6-day pre-transplant mixed lymphocyte reaction (GvH or HvG direction). V is TRBV6-6 and J is TRBJ1-2; D is ambiguous. This clonotype was obtained from a human patient who was an organ donor for intestinal transplantation. CDR3 residues: CASSYSWESGYTF. The CDR3 DNA reads as TGTGCCAGCAGTTACTCGTGGGAGAGTGGCTACACCTTC.